The 23 T cell receptor beta chains below all came from one sample that was sequenced in a study of blood T cell repertoires in COVID-19. Measured with immunoSEQ multiplex PCR; TCRdb has only the in-frame clones, and not every one. Here the sample spans roughly 220,000 clones, over 75% being singletons. Sequences were obtained from PBMCs or T cells enriched from blood (not recorded which). The source is a woman aged 18-29 years in a cohort exposed to, infected with or recovered from COVID-19 (not recorded which).

This chain connects TRBV28 to TRBJ1-4; D may be TRBD1 (5 bases). Germline V gene data show CDR1 as MDHEN and CDR2 as SYDVKM. V lost 7 bases and J lost 0, with 15 bases in between. CDR3 size: 16 residues. The CDR3 region is CASIPSGIATNEKLFF. The DNA for the CDR3 is TGTGCCAGCATTCCATCAGGGATTGCAACTAATGAAAAACTGTTTTTT. The full variable domain, in which reference TRBV28 and TRBJ1-4 provide the parts outside the CDR3, is DVKVTQSSRYLVKRTGEKVFLECVQDMDHENMFWYRQDPGLGLRLIYFSYDVKMKEKGDIPEGYSVSREKKERFSLILESASTNQTSMYLCASIPSGIATNEKLFFGSGTQLSVL.

The chain employs TRBV2 and TRBJ2-7; TRBD2 agrees at 13 bases. The CDR3 contains 18 residues. Germline values: CDR1 SNHLY, CDR2 FYNNEI. The V gene end was trimmed by 3 bases and the J gene end by 5 bases; junction bases not matched to a gene: 13. CDR3 protein: CASSDPGTSGALGHEQYF. In nucleotides, the CDR3 is TGTGCCAGCAGTGACCCCGGGACTAGCGGGGCCCTTGGCCACGAGCAGTACTTC.

V and J are TRBV6-1 and TRBJ1-1; D call uncertain. The V gene lost 0 bases and the J gene lost 1 base, with 6 bases spanning the gap. CDR1 is MNHNS, CDR2 SASEGT, per germline. The length of the CDR3 is 14 residues. CDR3 nucleotide sequence: TGTGCCAGCAGTGAAGCGGCAGAGAACACTGAAGCTTTCTTT. It translates to CASSEAAENTEAFF.

This clone was counted only a few times. The chain uses TRBV11-2 and TRBJ2-2; a weak D match, TRBD2 (6 bases). Per germline, CDR1 SGHAT and CDR2 FQNNGV. This CDR3 is built from 15 residues. The V end was cut by 7 bases, the J end by 3 bases, with 15 bases between. The CDR3 nucleotides are TGTGCCAGCAAGGGCTGGAGGGGAGACACCGGGGAGCTGTTTTTT. This encodes CASKGWRGDTGELFF. Full variable domain (missing parts from reference TRBV11-2 and TRBJ2-2): EAGVAQSPRYKIIEKRQSVAFWCNPISGHATLYWYQQILGQGPKLLIQFQNNGVVDDSQLPKDRFSAERLKGVDSTLKIQPAKLEDSAVYLCASKGWRGDTGELFFGEGSRLTVL.

This chain connects TRBV27 to TRBJ1-1, with D possibly matching TRBD1 (6 bases). This CDR3 is 14 amino acids long. Deletions cut 2 bases from V and 5 bases from J, with 12 bases between. Germline V gene sequence: CDR1 MNHEY, CDR2 SMNVEV (reference sequence). CDR3 nucleotide sequence: TGTGCCAGCAGTTTACCAGGGGCCGATACTGAAGCTTTCTTT. It translates to CASSLPGADTEAFF.

The chain employs TRBV2 and TRBJ1-5; no firm D call. The CDR3 has 13 residues. Germline CDR1 SNHLY, CDR2 FYNNEI. With 3 bases removed from V and 5 bases from J, the gap between germline ends came to 8 bases. The CDR3, as DNA: TGTGCCAGCAGTGACGACAATCATCAGCCCCAGCATTTT. It yields the protein CASSDDNHQPQHF.

The chain couples TRBV28 to TRBJ2-5; 10 positions agree with TRBD2. The germline V gene has CDR1 MDHEN and CDR2 SYDVKM. CDR3 length: 18 residues. Trimming took 2 bases from V and 3 from J; bases not matched to a gene: 12. The CDR3 nucleotides read TGTGCCAGCAGTTTAGGTAGTCGAGCGGGGGGGCCAGAAGAGACCCAGTACTTC. Protein product: CASSLGSRAGGPEETQYF.

The DNA of the CDR3 is TGTGCCAGCAACTTCGCCTCAGGGGAGGGCGAGCAGTACTTC. The encoded protein is CASNFASGEGEQYF. The chain links TRBV10-3 to TRBJ2-7; D possibly corresponds to TRBD2 (7 bases). The CDR3 is 14 residues long. V lost 10 bases and J lost 6, with 22 bases in between. The V gene's germline CDR1 is ENHRY and CDR2 SYGVKD.

The CDR3 protein is CASEGGNTEAFF. In DNA, the CDR3 is TGTGCCAGCGAGGGTGGGAACACTGAAGCTTTCTTT. The rearrangement joins TRBV19 to TRBJ1-1, with D unresolved. V was trimmed by 9 bases and J by 1 base, leaving 9 bases between them. Germline CDR1 is LNHDA and CDR2 is SQIVND (reference sequence). The CDR3 extends over 12 amino acids.

This chain joins TRBV2 and TRBJ1-2, with D possibly TRBD1 on 6 matching bases. Deletions cut 4 bases from V and 5 bases from J, with 14 bases between. The CDR3 runs 14 residues. The germline gives CDR1 SNHLY, CDR2 FYNNEI. CDR3: CASSAAGTRYGYTF. The CDR3 DNA sequence: TGTGCCAGCAGTGCTGCCGGGACAAGATATGGCTACACCTTC.

The chain uses TRBV5-1 and TRBJ2-1, with TRBD2 identical over 13 bases. The V and J ends lost 5 bases and 0 bases, in that order; junction bases with no gene match: 17. Germline V gives CDR1 SGHRS, CDR2 YFSETQ. The CDR3 length is 21 residues. The CDR3 protein is CASSDPTRATSGGSSYNEQFF. The CDR3 nucleotides read TGCGCCAGCAGTGACCCTACCCGGGCGACTAGCGGGGGGAGCTCCTACAATGAGCAGTTCTTC.

The chain uses TRBV27 and TRBJ1-2, with unresolved D. This CDR3 has 15 amino acids. CDR1 and CDR2 from the germline V gene are MNHEY and SMNVEV (reference sequence). The ends were cut back, 5 bases at V and 2 bases at J, with 15 bases in the middle. CDR3 nucleotide sequence: TGTGCCAGCAGTACCCGGACGGACTCGAACTATGGCTACACCTTC. Encoded protein: CASSTRTDSNYGYTF.

The chain has TRBV6-5 and TRBJ1-2, with 8 bases matching TRBD1. With 6 bases clipped from V and 7 bases from J, the junction kept 7 bases outside the gene matches. The germline V gene encodes CDR1 MNHEY and CDR2 SVGAGI. The CDR3 totals 13 residues. The CDR3 loop is CASRATGEGGYTF. CDR3 sequence (DNA): TGTGCCAGCAGGGCGACAGGGGAAGGTGGCTACACCTTC.

V usage is TRBV5-1 and J usage is TRBJ1-1, with 10 bases fitting TRBD1. This CDR3 has 14 amino acids. Germline V gene lookup returns CDR1 SGHRS and CDR2 YFSETQ. Trimming at V came to 5 bases and at J to 4 bases, leaving 5 bases not matched to a gene. Here the CDR3 DNA reads TGCGCCAGCAGGAAGACAGGGGGCACCACTGAAGCTTTCTTT. Its protein is CASRKTGGTTEAFF.

The chain has TRBV2 and TRBJ1-4, with a tentative D call TRBD1 (5 bases). Germline V gene data show CDR1 as SNHLY and CDR2 as FYNNEI. The V and J ends lost 7 bases and 8 bases respectively, with 20 bases between them. The CDR3 is made up of 15 amino acids. CDR3 region: CASIISQGVGEKLFF. The CDR3 DNA follows: TGTGCCAGCATTATATCTCAGGGTGTTGGCGAAAAACTGTTTTTT. The full variable domain, rest sourced from reference TRBV2 and TRBJ1-4, is EPEVTQTPSHQVTQMGQEVILRCVPISNHLYFYWYRQILGQKVEFLVSFYNNEISEKSEIFDDQFSVERPDGSNFTLKIRSTKLEDSAMYFCASIISQGVGEKLFFGSGTQLSVL.

The chain carries TRBV12-3 or TRBV12-4 and TRBJ1-4; 9 bases align to TRBD1. Trimming at V came to 4 bases and at J to 12 bases, leaving 6 bases not matched to a gene. The CDR3 extends over 13 amino acids. The CDR3 DNA follows: TGTGCCAGCAGTTACCGGGACAGGGAAGAACTGTTTTTT. This gives the protein CASSYRDREELFF.

This chain uses TRBV10-3 with TRBJ2-1; 13 bases are shared with TRBD2. The CDR3 loop spans 17 amino acids. Germline assignment: CDR1 ENHRY and CDR2 SYGVKD. Trimming at V came to 3 bases and at J to 6 bases, leaving 8 bases not matched to a gene. DNA for the CDR3: TGTGCCATCAGTGACTATTCCGGGACTAGCGGGATCAATGAGCAGTTCTTC. It is translated as CAISDYSGTSGINEQFF.

This clone came up once. V usage is TRBV18 and J usage is TRBJ1-2, with a weak D call TRBD1 (6 bases). This CDR3 comprises 17 residues. V was trimmed by 5 bases and J by 6 bases, leaving 25 bases between them. Germline values: CDR1 KGHSH, CDR2 LQKENI. The CDR3 nucleotides are TGTGCCAGCTCATCGGCACCGGGTTCCGGGACAACCGATGGCTACACCTTC. This codes for CASSSAPGSGTTDGYTF.

This rearrangement joins TRBV6-4 to TRBJ2-3; a weak D match, TRBD2 (6 bases). The germline V gene encodes CDR1 MRHNA and CDR2 SNTAGT. V lost 4 bases to trimming and J lost 6 bases, with 17 bases between them. The CDR3 has 15 residues. The CDR3 region has the DNA TGTGCCAGCAGTGCGAGAGCGGGTTCGTCTGATACGCAGTATTTT. Translating gives CASSARAGSSDTQYF.

The chain recombines TRBV7-3 with TRBJ2-1; 16 bases are shared with TRBD2. CDR3 length equals 19 residues. J was trimmed by 5 bases and V by 4 bases; bases with no gene match: 11. Germline loops: CDR1 SGHTA, CDR2 FQGTGA. The CDR3 nucleotides are TGTGCCAGCAGCTCAACCGCGGGACTAGCGGGGGGGGTCCACAATGAGCAGTTCTTC. Its protein product is CASSSTAGLAGGVHNEQFF.

The chain has TRBV24-1 and TRBJ2-1, with 12 bases identical to TRBD2. The V gene's germline CDR1 is KGHDR and CDR2 SFDVKD. J gave up 8 bases and V 5 bases, and 6 bases lay outside the gene matches. The CDR3 is 15 residues long. The CDR3 loop reads CATSVLAGGFHEQFF. The CDR3 nucleotides are TGTGCCACCAGTGTTCTAGCGGGAGGGTTCCATGAGCAGTTCTTC.

The chain links TRBV6-5 to TRBJ1-2, with 8 bases that match TRBD1. Germline assignment: CDR1 MNHEY and CDR2 SVGAGI. The CDR3 totals 13 residues. J lost 4 bases, V lost 8 bases, and 6 bases had no gene match. The DNA of the CDR3 is TGTGCCAGCCTACCCGGGACAGGCTATGGCTACACCTTC. It translates to CASLPGTGYGYTF.

V usage is TRBV10-3 and J usage is TRBJ2-7; TRBD2 matches at 9 bases. Germline loops: CDR1 ENHRY, CDR2 SYGVKD. CDR3 length: 18 amino acids. The V gene end was trimmed by 3 bases and the J gene end by 3 bases; junction bases not matched to a gene: 15. This chain's CDR3 is CAISDAFNSGRRDYEQYF. The CDR3, as DNA: TGTGCCATCAGTGACGCTTTTAATAGCGGGAGAAGAGACTACGAGCAGTACTTC.